The clone carrying this TCR beta chain appeared a few times. What it recognizes is unknown. J lost 4 bases, V lost 2 bases, and 6 bases had no gene match. The CDR3 consists of 17 residues. Per germline, CDR1 SGHTA and CDR2 FQGNSA. The source of the sample is a study of siplizumab effects on memory and regulatory T cells. Mixed lymphocyte reaction cells underwent five to six days of coculture at 37°C. Notes on the study in general: The apparent diversity of naive T cells exceeded that of memory cells, and naive T cells seemed to make a major contribution to the alloresponse. Proliferating clones, CD4+ or CD8+, lacked an assignable naive or memory phenotype in roughly 75-96% of cases.

This table comes from immunoSEQ multiplex PCR, and its TCRdb copy is limited to in-frame clones, with some not included. Of roughly 9,900 clones listed, almost 40% are singletons. This TCR derives from a human donor in good health; the cells came from an allogeneic mixed lymphocyte reaction. The gene calls are TRBV7-2 and TRBJ2-1; 12 bases line up with TRBD2. The specimen was CFSE-low (dividing) CD4+ T cells sorted from an allogeneic mixed lymphocyte reaction. The CDR3: CASSLWASGGVYNEQFF. In DNA, the CDR3 is TGTGCCAGCAGCTTATGGGCTAGCGGGGGGGTATACAATGAGCAGTTCTTC.